This T cell receptor beta chain was captured by sequencing in a study of beta chain features in type 1 diabetes. The CDR3 loop spans 14 amino acids. V was pared by 6 bases and J by 5 bases, with 19 bases between. Germline V gene data show CDR1 as SQVTM and CDR2 as ANQGSEA. Study results and limitations: Moderately but significantly shorter TCRB CDR3s were found in Type 1 diabetes patients in all four CD4+ subsets.

This clone turned up a few times. Its specificity is unknown. Expressed TCRB transcripts were sequenced after all isolated RNA was converted to cDNA. Measured with immunoSEQ multiplex PCR; TCRdb has only the in-frame clones, and not every one. The table shows about 150,000 clones, with around an eighth occurring only once. The gene calls are TRBV29-1 and TRBJ2-5, with D perhaps TRBD2 (7 bases). The sample consisted of central memory CD4+ T cells from blood. The source of this sequence is a man in his late teens or twenties with type 1 diabetes. DNA of the CDR3: TGCAGCGTCCCAGTGGGGGGGCCGTGGGAGACCCAGTACTTC. It encodes CSVPVGGPWETQYF.